This TCR beta chain came from a study of T-cell memory formation after mild COVID-19. After 5'RACE with constant-segment primers, TCR alpha and TCR beta cDNA libraries carrying sample barcodes and UMIs were obtained. TCRdb re-called the 5' RACE reads through MiXCR, storing one row per CDR3 protein. Among around 300,000 distinct CDR3 sequences, roughly 13% were seen once, and the ten largest hold about 20%. Germline V gene lookup returns CDR1 SGHRS and CDR2 YFSETQ. The CDR3 length is 14 residues. V was pared by 7 bases and J by 6 bases, with 9 bases of the junction left unmatched. The sequenced sample consisted of PBMCs or a T cell subset sorted from them (not recorded which). This TCR derives from a man aged 18 to 29 who had mild COVID-19 (a few samples of this study predate the infection). Cell type and time point are not known. V gene TRBV5-1 combines with J gene TRBJ2-2; TRBD2 matches at 7 bases. In DNA, the CDR3 is TGCGCCAGCTCCAGGACTAGTCCGCCCGGGGAGCTGTTTTTT. Translating gives CASSRTSPPGELFF.